This T cell receptor beta chain was identified in a study of vaccination and CD4 T cells after COVID-19. Study results and caveats: Counts of SARS-CoV-2-reactive clonotypes had a median that went from 21 to 38, a nonsignificant change. Convalescent patients had 304 of 307 vaccine-specific clones showing spike mono-reactivity.

Time point indicated: late sampling 161 to 241 days after vaccination in a few convalescent patients. Positive PCR tests dated from March to December 2020, predating US Alpha, Beta and Delta variants. In regard to this clonotype: What it recognizes is unknown.

TCRdb itself ran the PCR reads through MiXCR, one entry per CDR3 protein. The sample comprises about 31,000 distinct CDR3 sequences, approximately 48% of which are singletons, and about 6% rests with the top ten. V trimming: 1 base; J trimming: 7 bases; junction bases outside the gene matches: 8. The CDR3 is 15 amino acids. The germline gives CDR1 SGHTA, CDR2 FQGNSA. The starting material was CD4+ T cells from blood, obtained about 7 months after SARS-CoV-2 vaccination. This rearrangement joins TRBV7-2 to TRBJ2-7; TRBD2 matches at 9 bases. The clonotype originates from a human donor who had recovered from COVID-19. The CDR3 loop is CASSLDNSGSREQYF. The CDR3, as DNA: TGTGCCAGCAGCTTAGATAATAGCGGGAGCCGTGAGCAGTACTTC.